This T cell receptor (beta chain) was captured by sequencing in a study of shared clonotypes between healthy human individuals. Study-wide points: The four-donor shared clonotypes exceeded non-shared clonotypes in generation probability, with non-shared ones scoring lower.

Deletions cut 10 bases from V and 2 bases from J, with 12 bases between. There are 12 residues in the CDR3. Germline lookup yields CDR1 MDHEN and CDR2 SYDVKM. On this clone itself: What it recognizes is unknown.

It was CD45RO-negative cells, positively selected for CCR7, that made up naive CD8 cells, with terminally differentiated effector memory CD45RA+ cells excluded. Here immunoSEQ multiplex PCR was the method, and the copy in TCRdb shows in-frame clones only, minus some. The sample carries some 580,000 clones, 95% to 98% recorded once. This sequence joins TRBV28 and TRBJ2-7, with D perhaps TRBD1 (5 bases). The sequence derives from a man aged 25-45 years in good health. Sequencing used naive CD8+ T cells sorted from blood. The CDR3 coding sequence is TGTGCCATCGGAGTGACAGCCTACGAGCAGTACTTC. As protein: CAIGVTAYEQYF.